This T cell receptor (beta chain) was obtained from a study of identical twins. Study outcomes and limitations: There was more out-of-frame TCR alpha sharing in monozygotic twins than models estimated.

Addition of a universal primer site occurred through template switching, and cDNA carried unique molecular identifiers. TCRdb used MiXCR to reprocess the 5' RACE reads, holding one entry per CDR3 protein. This table holds approximately 890,000 distinct CDR3 sequences, 9% to 15% found once. A note on this clonotype: Antigen: not known.

The germline V gene encodes CDR1 SGHNT and CDR2 YENEEA. Between the trimmed V and J ends, which lost 5 bases and 1 base, there was a span of 13 bases. This CDR3 comprises 15 residues. This sample also appeared in a second study, on yellow fever vaccine responses in identical twins. That report adds: On the reported evidence, twins' vaccine T cell responses seemed partly convergent and partly personalized.

The receptor was derived from a woman aged 18 to 35 in good health. Sequenced: PBMCs. This rearrangement joins TRBV11-3 to TRBJ2-3, with D possibly being TRBD2 (6 bases). Here the CDR3 DNA reads TGTGCCAGCAGCCAACTAGCCGACCGCACAGATACGCAGTATTTT. Translated: CASSQLADRTDTQYF. Full variable domain (rest looked up from reference TRBV11-3 and TRBJ2-3): EAGVVQSPRYKIIEKKQPVAFWCNPISGHNTLYWYLQNLGQGPELLIRYENEEAVDDSQLPKDRFSAERLKGVDSTLKIQPAELGDSAVYLCASSQLADRTDTQYFGPGTRLTVL.